This T cell receptor beta chain was documented in a study of blood T cells in healthy people across ages. Turning to the study itself: About one barcoded beta molecule was captured per two T cells (by template switching).

Germline lookup yields CDR1 SQVTM and CDR2 ANQGSEA. The CDR3 is made up of 13 amino acids. V was clipped by 6 bases and J by 4 bases, with 14 bases between them. Using a J-beta primer mix together with a sample-barcoded 5' primer, a second PCR was run for about 6 to 12 cycles. Each CDR3 protein is one row after TCRdb ran MiXCR on the 5' RACE reads. This sample has about 1.5 million distinct CDR3 sequences, with around 40% found just once. The chain links TRBV29-1 to TRBJ2-3; tentative D call: TRBD2 (5 bases). Source material: blood. The TCR sequence derives from a woman aged 18-29 years in good health. The CDR3 nucleotides are TGCAGCGTGAGGGTAAGGGTTTCAGATACGCAGTATTTT. It codes for CSVRVRVSDTQYF.